Listed below are T cell receptor beta chains from one sample, sequenced in a study of shared clonotypes between healthy human individuals. The assay was immunoSEQ multiplex PCR, and TCRdb's table has in-frame clones only and misses some. This table holds a few million clones, approximately 90% found once. The sequenced sample was naive CD4+ T cells sorted from blood. The receptors come from a man younger than 30 in good health. Each CDR3 is given without its conserved first and last residue. Fields, in order: J gene, V gene, CDR3 protein.

>TRBJ2-2|TRBV5-1
ASSLAGTGELF
>TRBJ1-5|TRBV6-6
ASSYSITQPQH
>TRBJ2-6|TRBV11-2
ASSGFRDRYSGANVLT
>TRBJ2-3|TRBV10-3
AISPGLATTDTQY
>TRBJ1-4|TRBV6-4
ASGSIQGFSEKLF
>TRBJ1-5|TRBV2
ASSGQGNQPQH
>TRBJ2-7|TRBV30
AWSLTGEGEQY
>TRBJ1-2|TRBV28
ATQEIVDGYT
>TRBJ2-6|TRBV7-2
ASSFQTGGSSGANVLT
>TRBJ2-2|TRBV27
ASSPPVTGELF
>TRBJ1-4|TRBV7-9
ASSPEDGGQFEKLF